This T cell receptor beta chain came from a study of T cell responses to AZD1222 COVID-19 vaccine. The trim removed 5 bases at V and 5 bases at J, leaving 10 bases unmatched. CDR1 and CDR2 (germline): MDHEN, SYDVKM. This CDR3 comprises 15 residues. Repertoires were generated with immunoSEQ multiplex PCR, while TCRdb's copy carries only in-frame clones and drops some. The sample lists under 200,000 clones; 85% to 95% were seen once. Source: peripheral blood, taken 28 days after the second dose of the MenACWY control vaccine. This sequence originates from an adult who received the MenACWY meningococcal vaccine as a control. This chain links TRBV28 with TRBJ1-2, with TRBD1 matching 8 bases. The CDR3 DNA sequence: TGTGCCAGCAGTCCAGGGACAGGTTTGAGATATGGCTACACCTTC. Translation: CASSPGTGLRYGYTF.